This record concerns one T cell receptor (beta chain) sequence. It has no known antigen specificity. Base qualities are not recorded, but no much larger clone differs from it by a single base. The source of the sample is a study of cytomegalovirus exposure and HLA in healthy donors (dated by TCRdb to 2016 to 2017). For context, the study as a whole: A later analysis indicated that the 100 to 150 validation repertoires were generated on the platform also employed for the 720 or so repertoires of the first cohort. The aim of the study was to test whether cataloging public T cell receptors could identify signatures of past pathogen exposure. The study combined high-throughput TCR immunosequencing, statistical association of individual TCRs with disease status, and machine learning to predict cytomegalovirus infection status. Along with the roughly 670-subject first cohort, a separate validation cohort of over a hundred different subjects was used.

Separate from the approximately 670-subject first cohort, the validation cohort of some 130 subjects was the group to which the donors belonged. General conclusions and limits of the study: In the study, approximately 150 TCR beta chains were listed as associated with cytomegalovirus. Subsequent analysis determined that TCRs grouped into clusters in the first cohort also showed a tendency toward co-occurrence across the approximately 110 validation repertoires, and 94% of cluster scores exceeded 0. The authors suggested that the approach could potentially be generalized to other disease states and immunological phenotypes. The classifier was reported to diagnose cytomegalovirus status with high specificity and sensitivity in both the original cohort and the validation cohort. Across donors, most TCR sequences were observed very rarely, whereas some public TCRs were present in many individuals. All 110 or so repertoires were used to score co-occurrence in the validation cohort in a later analysis, because that analysis had no HLA typing for the cohort. Three of the identified cytomegalovirus-associated TCR beta chains were confirmed in vitro to be specific for cytomegalovirus antigens.

Library creation used the immunoSEQ multiplex PCR assay. As for the original processing: A statistical classification framework was developed to diagnose cytomegalovirus status using the catalog of TCR beta chain sequences. This is the immuneACCESS table as TCRdb keeps it, with only in-frame sequences that have V and J called. A part of the clones is gone; compared with another copy, unresolved V genes explain less than half, and the rest is unexplained. D and trimming come from the DNA, and the V and J calls and clone size come from that table. The sample yields fewer than 300,000 clones; more than 75% were counted once. The ten largest clones add up to approximately 0.94% of the sample. Germline trimming amounts to 7 bases on V and 9 bases on J, with 11 as the count of junction bases outside the gene matches. The CDR3 sequence holds 14 residues, the cysteine and phenylalanine included. The DNA shown is the 42-base CDR3, in frame from base 1. From a lookup of the germline V gene, CDR1 and CDR2 are SNHLY and FYNNEI.

The rearrangement joined TRBV2 to TRBJ1-5; 8 central bases correspond to TRBD1. The sequence came from a woman aged 18-29 years in good health and CMV-seronegative. The sequenced sample was PBMCs. For the CDR3, the sequence is CASKATGAGRPQHF. In nucleotide form, the sequence is TGTGCCAGCAAAGCGACAGGGGCCGGGAGGCCCCAGCATTTT.